This entry lists 18 T cell receptor beta chains sequenced from one sample in a study of cytomegalovirus exposure and HLA in healthy donors. The PCR ran on 60 Vbeta and 13 Jbeta primers. TCRdb keeps only in-frame clones here, not all; method: immunoSEQ multiplex PCR. The repertoire has around 130,000 clones, just under 80% of them found once; the top ten carry 5.3%. Input material: PBMCs. The receptors were gathered from a man aged 25 to 45 in good health and CMV-seronegative.

This clone turned up a few times. V gene TRBV5-6 combines with J gene TRBJ1-1; 7 bases match TRBD1. The CDR3 totals 15 residues. V dropped 3 bases and J dropped 5; count of bases not matched to a gene: 10. Germline CDR1 reads SGHDT; CDR2 reads YYEEEE. For the CDR3, the DNA is TGTGCCAGCAGCTCGCCGAGACAGGGAGAGACTGAAGCTTTCTTT. This gives the protein CASSSPRQGETEAFF. Variable domain in full (rest from reference TRBV5-6 and TRBJ1-1): DAGVTQSPTHLIKTRGQQVTLRCSPKSGHDTVSWYQQALGQGPQFIFQYYEEEERQRGNFPDRFSGHQFPNYSSELNVNALLLGDSALYLCASSSPRQGETEAFFGQGTRLTVV.

The V call is TRBV29-1, the J call TRBJ2-5, with 7 bases that match TRBD2. The assigned J gene may be wrong: the sequence end matches TRBJ2-7 better. This CDR3 spans 15 amino acids. The germline gives CDR1 SQVTM, CDR2 ANQGSEA. The CDR3 nucleotides are TGCAGCGTTGAGGGGACGGGGGGAGGGAGCTACGAGCAGTACTTC. It translates to CSVEGTGGGSYEQYF.

The V call is TRBV18, the J call TRBJ2-7; 14 bases line up with TRBD2. The CDR3 has 15 amino acids. Germline V gene lookup returns CDR1 KGHSH and CDR2 LQKENI. Trimming removed 4 bases from V and 3 bases from J; junction bases left unmatched: 2. Here the CDR3 DNA reads TGTGCCAGCTCACAGGGGACTAGCGGGAGCTACGAGCAGTACTTC. It translates to CASSQGTSGSYEQYF.

The J gene is TRBJ2-1, the V gene TRBV28, with TRBD2 matching over 10 bases. Germline lookup yields CDR1 MDHEN and CDR2 SYDVKM. The CDR3 runs 18 residues. Trimming removed 2 bases from V and 6 bases from J; junction bases left unmatched: 13. DNA for the CDR3: TGTGCCAGCAGTTTAGGGCTAGCGGGAGTTAGGTTTGTCAATGAGCAGTTCTTC. This gives the protein CASSLGLAGVRFVNEQFF.

This clone was picked up one time. This sequence joins TRBV7-9 and TRBJ2-7, with 8 bases lining up with TRBD1. The V gene's germline CDR1 is SEHNR and CDR2 FQNEAQ (reference sequence). With 5 bases clipped from V and 6 bases from J, the junction kept 6 bases outside the gene matches. The CDR3 sequence is 13 residues long. CDR3 loop: CASSGTGGGEQYF. CDR3 nucleotides: TGTGCCAGCAGCGGGACAGGAGGTGGCGAGCAGTACTTC.

The CDR3 protein is CASSTIGGKNTEAFF. The CDR3 region has the DNA TGTGCCAGCTCTACGATTGGGGGCAAGAACACTGAAGCTTTCTTT. This chain connects TRBV18 to TRBJ1-1, with a tentative D call TRBD1 (6 bases). V shed 6 bases and J shed 1 base, with 15 bases lying between them. This CDR3 is built from 15 residues. Germline values: CDR1 KGHSH, CDR2 LQKENI.

V and J are TRBV30 and TRBJ2-2; D possibly corresponds to TRBD2 (6 bases). The CDR3 spans 13 residues. Germline CDR1 and CDR2: GTSNPN and SVGIG (reference sequence). Deletions cut 0 bases from V and 7 bases from J, with 9 bases between. The DNA for the CDR3 is TGTGCCTGGAGTGTACGGGGAGGCGGGGAGCTGTTTTTT. Its translation: CAWSVRGGGELFF.

The J gene is TRBJ2-7, the V gene TRBV7-2; 8 nucleotides align to TRBD1. V shed 0 bases, J shed 3 bases, and the junction held 4 bases outside the gene matches. This CDR3 is 15 amino acids long. Per germline, CDR1 SGHTA and CDR2 FQGNSA. CDR3 DNA sequence: TGTGCCAGCAGCTTAGCAGGACAGGGAATCTACGAGCAGTACTTC. Its protein is CASSLAGQGIYEQYF.

This clone was seen only a few times. The chain employs TRBV27 and TRBJ2-1; 9 bases are a match to TRBD2. CDR1 MNHEY and CDR2 SMNVEV come from the germline V gene (reference sequence). Unmatched junction bases numbered 7, after V lost 3 bases and J lost 10 bases. This CDR3 has 14 amino acids. Here the CDR3 reads CASSFWTSEDEQFF. The CDR3 nucleotides are TGTGCCAGCAGTTTTTGGACTAGCGAGGACGAGCAGTTCTTC.

This clone has just a few counts. The CDR3 nucleotides read TGCAGCGTAGGGGGACAGGTGACGGGTGCAGATACGCAGTATTTT. Its protein product is CSVGGQVTGADTQYF. J is TRBJ2-3 and V is TRBV29-1, with TRBD1 matching 8 bases. V trimming: 6 bases; J trimming: 4 bases; junction bases outside the gene matches: 12. Per germline, CDR1 SQVTM and CDR2 ANQGSEA. This CDR3 has 15 residues.

V is TRBV28 and J is TRBJ2-3; 10 nucleotides agree with TRBD1. Germline CDR1 MDHEN, CDR2 SYDVKM. V lost 2 bases, J lost 4 bases, and 6 bases stayed unmatched. The CDR3 is 16 amino acids. CDR3: CASSLPRDRGSDTQYF. The CDR3 DNA reads as TGTGCCAGCAGTTTACCCCGGGACAGGGGTTCAGATACGCAGTATTTT.

The rearrangement links TRBV4-1 to TRBJ2-1; 7 bases align to TRBD1. CDR3 length: 15 amino acids. The germline gives CDR1 MGHRA, CDR2 YSYEKL. Germline trimming cut 1 base from V and 9 bases from J; bases unmatched to any gene: 9. DNA for the CDR3: TGCGCCAGCAGCCAAGCAGACAGGGAAAAGGGTGAGCAGTTCTTC. Protein sequence: CASSQADREKGEQFF.

The chain has TRBV15 and TRBJ2-2; 12 nucleotides agree with TRBD2. The CDR3 has 16 amino acids. Germline loops: CDR1 LNHNV, CDR2 YYDKDF (reference sequence). Unmatched junction bases numbered 6, after V lost 2 bases and J lost 8 bases. The CDR3 loop reads CATSRSASGRAGELFF. As DNA, the CDR3 is TGTGCCACCAGCAGATCCGCTAGCGGGAGGGCGGGGGAGCTGTTTTTT.

The chain joins TRBV7-2 to TRBJ2-7; 10 positions agree with TRBD2. The CDR3 is made up of 13 amino acids. The germline V gene has CDR1 SGHTA and CDR2 FQGNSA. J was trimmed by 3 bases and V by 9 bases; bases with no gene match: 5. The CDR3 sequence is CASRLAGSYEQYF. DNA of the CDR3: TGTGCCAGTCGACTAGCGGGCAGCTACGAGCAGTACTTC.

Note on this clone: Other DNA variants within this sample encode the same CDR3. The chain carries TRBV19 and TRBJ1-2, with 8 bases lining up with TRBD1. The V and J ends lost 3 bases and 1 base, in that order; junction bases with no gene match: 1. Germline CDR1 is LNHDA and CDR2 is SQIVND (reference sequence). The CDR3 is made up of 14 amino acids. The CDR3 sequence is CASSIDRGNYGYTF. CDR3 DNA sequence: TGTGCCAGTAGTATTGACAGGGGTAACTATGGCTACACCTTC.

The J gene is TRBJ2-5, the V gene TRBV27; 8 positions agree with TRBD2. Germline assignment: CDR1 MNHEY and CDR2 SMNVEV (reference sequence). V lost 0 bases to trimming and J lost 7 bases; unmatched junction nucleotides: 10. CDR3 length: 16 amino acids. DNA for the CDR3: TGTGCCAGCAGTTTATCTGTGGCGGGGGGCCGAGGGACCCAGTACTTC. This gives the protein CASSLSVAGGRGTQYF.

The gene calls are TRBV10-1 and TRBJ1-2; D is ambiguous. This CDR3 is built from 13 residues. Germline V gene data show CDR1 as WNHNN and CDR2 as SYGVQD (reference sequence). With 6 bases removed from V and 4 bases from J, the gap between germline ends came to 12 bases. The CDR3 here is CASSPWRSYGYTF. The CDR3 DNA follows: TGCGCCAGCAGCCCTTGGAGGTCCTATGGCTACACCTTC.

The chain couples TRBV29-1 to TRBJ2-5; the match to TRBD1 covers 8 bases. CDR1 and CDR2 from the germline V gene are SQVTM and ANQGSEA. The CDR3 totals 12 residues. V shed 7 bases and J 5 bases; nucleotides not matched to a gene: 6. CDR3 in amino acids: CSAAGGDETQYF. CDR3 bases: TGCAGCGCTGCAGGGGGCGATGAGACCCAGTACTTC.